The 10 T cell receptor beta chains presented below share a single source sample, sequenced in a study of blood T cell repertoires in COVID-19 (TCRdb year 2020). The library was built by means of the immunoSEQ multiplex PCR assay. TCRdb holds this immuneACCESS table with in-frame rearrangements only. Some clones are missing; in checked studies, unresolved V genes explain under half, and the rest has no known cause. The sample records more than 90,000 clones, around 92% of which are singletons. Approximately 5.7% of the sample is taken by the ten largest. The sample taken for sequencing was peripheral blood. The source of these receptors is a man aged 50 to 59 with active COVID-19.

The chain recombines TRBV20-1 with TRBJ1-1, with D unresolved. The germline CDR1 and CDR2 sequences are DFQATT and SNEGSKA (reference sequence). V lost 3 bases, J lost 1 base, and 3 bases lay in between. The CDR3 runs to 11 residues. DNA of the CDR3: TGCAGTGCTAGTCAGAACACTGAAGCTTTCTTT. Its translation is CSASQNTEAFF.

The chain combines TRBV18 with TRBJ1-1; 10 nucleotides match TRBD1. The length of the CDR3 is 18 residues. Trimming cost V 0 bases and J 0 bases; bases outside gene matches: 7. Germline CDR1 is KGHSH and CDR2 is LQKENI. The CDR3 DNA follows: TGTGCCAGCTCACCACCGAGGGGACAGGGGTTTATGAACACTGAAGCTTTCTTT. As protein: CASSPPRGQGFMNTEAFF.

This chain connects TRBV4-1 to TRBJ1-5; D gene uncertain. Trimming removed 2 bases from V and 8 bases from J, with 16 bases in between. The CDR3 sequence is 15 residues long. Germline V gene sequence: CDR1 MGHRA, CDR2 YSYEKL. The CDR3: CASSQSGLGSEPQHF. CDR3 coding DNA: TGCGCCAGCAGCCAATCCGGACTGGGGTCGGAGCCCCAGCATTTT.

The genes are TRBV18 and TRBJ2-6; weak D call: TRBD1 (5 bases). V lost 5 bases, J lost 0 bases, and 14 bases lay in between. The CDR3 sequence is 17 residues long. Germline CDR1 and CDR2: KGHSH and LQKENI. The CDR3 region has the DNA TGTGCCAGCTCAGTCAGGGATACTCACTCTGGGGCCAACGTCCTGACTTTC. Amino acid sequence: CASSVRDTHSGANVLTF.

The gene calls are TRBV12-3 or TRBV12-4 and TRBJ1-1; D possibly corresponds to TRBD1 (6 bases). V was clipped by 3 bases and J by 1 base, with 6 bases between them. The CDR3 is 13 residues long. The DNA of the CDR3 is TGTGCCAGCAGTTTGACAGGGAACACTGAAGCTTTCTTT. Its translation is CASSLTGNTEAFF.

The chain carries TRBV6-1 and TRBJ2-7; 8 nucleotides line up with TRBD1. V trimming: 4 bases; J trimming: 3 bases; junction bases outside the gene matches: 11. Germline lookup yields CDR1 MNHNS and CDR2 SASEGT. The CDR3 sequence is 16 residues long. The CDR3 sequence is CASSVLPGQDFYEQYF. Here the CDR3 DNA reads TGTGCCAGCAGTGTGTTACCGGGACAGGATTTCTACGAGCAGTACTTC.

The chain couples TRBV9 to TRBJ2-1, with D maybe TRBD2 (6 bases). The V end lost 4 bases, the J end lost 3 bases, and 17 bases lay between the germline ends. Per the germline V gene, CDR1 is SGDLS and CDR2 is YYNGEE. The CDR3 contains 16 residues. For the CDR3, the DNA is TGTGCCAGCAGCAAAGATGGGGCTAGCGACTACAATGAGCAGTTCTTC. It is translated as CASSKDGASDYNEQFF.

This clone was found once. This sequence joins TRBV28 and TRBJ2-2; 13 bases match TRBD2. Germline CDR1 and CDR2: MDHEN and SYDVKM. V was clipped by 8 bases and J by 9 bases; unmatched bases: 3. This CDR3 region has 13 residues. CDR3 protein: CASGTSGNRELFF. The CDR3 DNA is TGTGCCAGCGGGACTAGCGGGAACCGGGAGCTGTTTTTT.

This clone was recorded once. The CDR3 region has the DNA TGCGCCAGCAGCATGGGTCGGGGATCCTCAGAGACCCAGTACTTC. It translates to CASSMGRGSSETQYF. The chain joins TRBV5-1 to TRBJ2-5; D possibly corresponds to TRBD2 (5 bases). The CDR3 contains 15 residues. Germline values: CDR1 SGHRS, CDR2 YFSETQ. The V gene lost 4 bases and the J gene lost 4 bases, with 17 bases spanning the gap.

V gene TRBV4-1 combines with J gene TRBJ2-3; 7 bases map to TRBD2. The CDR3 length is 19 residues. V lost 0 bases, J lost 2 bases, and 14 bases stayed unmatched. Per the germline V gene, CDR1 is MGHRA and CDR2 is YSYEKL. In DNA form, the CDR3 reads TGCGCCAGCAGCCAAGATTCCGCGGGAGCCTCTTCAGTCACAGATACGCAGTATTTT. Translated: CASSQDSAGASSVTDTQYF.